This T cell receptor beta chain is drawn from a study of CD8 T cells in ankylosing spondylitis. This clonotype was counted only a few times. The antigen is unknown. TCRdb fed the 5' RACE reads into MiXCR, producing one record per CDR3 protein. The table has about 440,000 distinct CDR3 sequences, roughly 17% seen once. This CDR3 has 16 residues. The J segment lost 3 bases and the V segment lost 0 bases, leaving 6 bases of the junction unmatched. Whole-study findings and limits: What seemed typical of ankylosing spondylitis blood was a TCR beta motif built from about 8 highly homologous variants. Clones tied to disease were said to be significantly enriched in matched ankylosing spondylitis synovial fluid.

The gene calls are TRBV12-3 or TRBV12-4 and TRBJ2-7, with 9 bases fitting TRBD2. Input material: blood, either unsorted or a sorted T cell fraction (not recorded which). The receptor comes from a male donor with ankylosing spondylitis. The CDR3 nucleotides are TGTGCCAGCAGTTTAGCCTTTGGACTAGCGAGCTACGAGCAGTACTTC. It translates to CASSLAFGLASYEQYF.